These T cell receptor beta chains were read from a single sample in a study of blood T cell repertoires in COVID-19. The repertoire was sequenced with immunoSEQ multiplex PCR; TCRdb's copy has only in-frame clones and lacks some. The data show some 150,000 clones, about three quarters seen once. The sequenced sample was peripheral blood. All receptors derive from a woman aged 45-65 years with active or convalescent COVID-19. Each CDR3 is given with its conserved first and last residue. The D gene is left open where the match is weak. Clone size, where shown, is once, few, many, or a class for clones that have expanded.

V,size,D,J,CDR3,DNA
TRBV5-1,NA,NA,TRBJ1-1,CASSISMAGTTEAFF,TGCGCCAGCAGCATTTCCATGGCTGGTACCACTGAAGCTTTCTTT
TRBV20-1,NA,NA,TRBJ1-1,CSATGAFF,TGCAGTGCTACGGGGGCTTTCTTT
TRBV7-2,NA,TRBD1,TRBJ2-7,CASSLLGQGSEQYF,TGTGCCAGCAGCTTACTAGGACAGGGTAGCGAGCAGTACTTC
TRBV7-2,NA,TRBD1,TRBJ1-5,CASSFLDRGPQHF,TGTGCCAGCAGCTTCCTAGACAGGGGGCCCCAGCATTTT
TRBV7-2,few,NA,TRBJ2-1,CASSSTRGNEQFF,TGTGCCAGCAGCTCTACCAGGGGCAATGAGCAGTTCTTC
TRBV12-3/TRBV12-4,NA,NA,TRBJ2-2,CASSLAWQELFF,TGTGCCAGCAGTTTAGCCTGGCAGGAGCTGTTTTTT
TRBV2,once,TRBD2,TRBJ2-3,CASSAGLAVVDTQYF,TGTGCCAGCAGTGCGGGACTAGCGGTAGTAGATACGCAGTATTTT
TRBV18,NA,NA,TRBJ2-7,CASSQQGSTYEQYF,TGTGCCAGCTCACAACAGGGATCTACCTACGAGCAGTACTTC
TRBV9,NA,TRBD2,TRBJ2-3,CASSGASGFSTDTQYF,TGTGCCAGCAGCGGGGCTAGCGGGTTCAGCACAGATACGCAGTATTTT
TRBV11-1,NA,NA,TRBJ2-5,CASSYTADQETQYF,TGTGCCAGCAGCTACACAGCCGACCAAGAGACCCAGTACTTC
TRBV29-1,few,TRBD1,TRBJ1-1,CSVHTWTGNTEAFF,TGCAGCGTCCACACATGGACAGGGAACACTGAAGCTTTCTTT
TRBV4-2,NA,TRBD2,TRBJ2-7,CASSQDTSGVYEQYF,TGTGCCAGCAGCCAAGACACTAGCGGAGTTTACGAGCAGTACTTC